The 28 T cell receptor beta chains in this list originate from one sample, sequenced in a study of T-cell memory formation after mild COVID-19. TCRdb re-called the 5' RACE reads through MiXCR, storing one row per CDR3 protein. The sample consists of a few hundred thousand distinct CDR3 sequences, about 23% of them appearing once. The specimen was PBMCs or a T cell subset sorted from them (not recorded which). The source of these receptors is an adult woman who had mild COVID-19 (a few samples of this study predate the infection). Cell type and time point are not known.

This CDR3 reads CATSSQDQPQHF. The DNA for the CDR3 is TGTGCCACCAGCAGCCAGGATCAGCCCCAGCATTTT. This chain joins TRBV15 and TRBJ1-5; D not resolved. The V and J ends lost 3 bases and 5 bases respectively, with 5 bases between them. Germline assignment: CDR1 LNHNV and CDR2 YYDKDF (reference sequence). This CDR3 comprises 12 residues.

This clonotype was observed a handful of times. The rearrangement uses TRBV18 and TRBJ2-4; the D gene could be TRBD1 or TRBD2 (5 bases each). Germline V gene data show CDR1 as KGHSH and CDR2 as LQKENI. V was pared by 3 bases and J by 5 bases, with 17 bases between. The CDR3 is 16 amino acids. The DNA for the CDR3 is TGTGCCAGCTCACCTCTCTCCACGAGAGGGGAAAACATTCAGTACTTC. Its translation is CASSPLSTRGENIQYF.

This clonotype was seen only a few times. V and J are TRBV12-3 or TRBV12-4 and TRBJ2-1; TRBD2 matches at 12 bases. J was trimmed by 9 bases and V by 6 bases; bases with no gene match: 12. CDR3 size: 16 residues. CDR3 bases: TGTGCCAGCAGCCGCCCTAGCGGGGGGGCTGGTGGTGAGCAGTTCTTC. Translated: CASSRPSGGAGGEQFF.

J is TRBJ1-2 and V is TRBV5-1, with TRBD1 matching over 11 bases. The V segment lost 4 bases and the J segment 2 bases; nucleotides outside the gene matches: 7. Looked up from germline, CDR1 is SGHRS and CDR2 is YFSETQ. The CDR3 is 16 amino acids. CDR3 sequence: CASSRTGGGENYGYTF. The CDR3 bases are TGCGCCAGCAGCCGGACAGGGGGCGGCGAGAACTATGGCTACACCTTC. The full variable domain, with the rest looked up from reference TRBV5-1 and TRBJ1-2, is KAGVTQTPRYLIKTRGQQVTLSCSPISGHRSVSWYQQTPGQGLQFLFEYFSETQRNKGNFPGRFSGRQFSNSRSEMNVSTLELGDSALYLCASSRTGGGENYGYTFGSGTRLTVV.

The CDR3 is CASSLFGGTEAFF. The CDR3 bases are TGTGCCAGCAGTTTATTTGGTGGCACTGAAGCTTTCTTT. The chain joins TRBV27 to TRBJ1-1; unclear D gene. Germline loops: CDR1 MNHEY, CDR2 SMNVEV (reference sequence). The CDR3 runs 13 residues. The V end lost 1 base, the J end lost 4 bases, and 7 bases lay between the germline ends.

This chain links TRBV5-1 with TRBJ1-1; the match to TRBD1 covers 9 bases. The CDR3 sequence is 15 residues long. The V gene end was trimmed by 4 bases and the J gene end by 11 bases; junction bases not matched to a gene: 15. Germline-derived CDR1 and CDR2 are SGHRS and YFSETQ. This CDR3 is CASSTGQGTRLWAFF. DNA of the CDR3: TGCGCCAGCAGCACTGGACAGGGGACGAGGCTTTGGGCTTTCTTT.

This clonotype was seen a handful of times. The chain links TRBV29-1 to TRBJ2-7; D is possibly TRBD2 (6 bases). V was pared by 7 bases and J by 4 bases, with 14 bases between. Germline CDR1 SQVTM, CDR2 ANQGSEA. The CDR3 covers 12 residues. In DNA form, the CDR3 reads TGCAGCGCCGGGACTGTCGGGTACGAGCAGTACTTC. It encodes CSAGTVGYEQYF.

The chain uses TRBV5-8 and TRBJ2-3, with 7 positions matching TRBD2. This CDR3 contains 14 residues. The ends lost 4 bases at V and 7 bases at J; junction bases unmatched: 9. Germline values: CDR1 SGHTS, CDR2 YDEGEE. The CDR3 spells CASSLSGFWNTQYF. In DNA, the CDR3 is TGTGCCAGCAGCCTTAGCGGGTTCTGGAATACGCAGTATTTT. Full variable domain (missing parts from reference TRBV5-8 and TRBJ2-3): EAGVTQSPTHLIKTRGQQATLRCSPISGHTSVYWYQQALGLGLQFLLWYDEGEERNRGNFPPRFSGRQFPNYSSELNVNALELEDSALYLCASSLSGFWNTQYFGPGTRLTVL.

The chain has TRBV6-2 or TRBV6-3 and TRBJ2-5; TRBD2 matches 8 bases. Germline CDR1 is MNHEY and CDR2 is SVGEGT. The V gene end was trimmed by 6 bases and the J gene end by 4 bases; junction bases not matched to a gene: 7. This CDR3 contains 14 residues. DNA for the CDR3: TGTGCCAGCAGAAGCGGGAGAGGTGGAGAGACCCAGTACTTC. This sequence encodes CASRSGRGGETQYF.

This clonotype has just a few counts. V gene TRBV5-1 combines with J gene TRBJ2-5; 7 bases line up with TRBD2. Germline lookup yields CDR1 SGHRS and CDR2 YFSETQ. Losses at the gene ends were 5 bases for V and 0 bases for J; bases not matched to a gene: 7. The CDR3 length is 15 residues. The CDR3 reads CASRRLAEYQETQYF. Written as DNA, the CDR3 is TGCGCCAGCAGGCGACTAGCAGAGTACCAAGAGACCCAGTACTTC.

This chain links TRBV5-1 with TRBJ2-7; possibly TRBD1 or TRBD2 for D (5 bases each). This CDR3 region has 15 residues. V dropped 0 bases and J dropped 0 bases, with 10 bases sitting between them. Germline-derived CDR1 and CDR2 are SGHRS and YFSETQ. The CDR3 DNA reads as TGCGCCAGCAGCTTGGATGGGGGATTCTCCTACGAGCAGTACTTC. Amino acid sequence: CASSLDGGFSYEQYF.

A few counts support this clonotype. J is TRBJ2-5 and V is TRBV6-1; no firm D call. V was shortened by 6 bases and J by 9 bases, with 17 bases between the two germline ends. The CDR3 is 13 amino acids. The germline V gene encodes CDR1 MNHNS and CDR2 SASEGT. The CDR3 region has the DNA TGTGCCAGCAGAGCCCCCCCGTATGCGCCCCAGTACTTC. This translates into CASRAPPYAPQYF.

This clonotype occurred many times. The chain couples TRBV7-9 to TRBJ2-7; D gene unclear. V lost 5 bases and J 4 bases, leaving 9 bases between the germline ends. Germline lookup yields CDR1 SEHNR and CDR2 FQNEAQ (reference sequence). The CDR3 covers 12 residues. The CDR3: CASSAPGYEQYF. CDR3 nucleotides: TGTGCCAGCAGCGCCCCCGGATACGAGCAGTACTTC.

The chain couples TRBV24-1 to TRBJ2-1; D unresolved. The length of the CDR3 is 13 residues. Germline CDR1 KGHDR, CDR2 SFDVKD. V gave up 3 bases and J gave up 5 bases, with 7 bases separating them. The CDR3 nucleotides are TGTGCCACCAGTGATCCACCCGACAATGAGCAGTTCTTC. As protein: CATSDPPDNEQFF.

This clonotype was observed a few times. The chain employs TRBV5-1 and TRBJ1-1; TRBD1 matches 7 bases. The V segment lost 5 bases and the J segment 1 base; nucleotides outside the gene matches: 14. Germline V gene sequence: CDR1 SGHRS, CDR2 YFSETQ. The CDR3 consists of 17 residues. In nucleotides, the CDR3 is TGCGCCAGCAGGAGAGGGGGCGCATTTGTGGGGAACACTGAAGCTTTCTTT. Protein sequence: CASRRGGAFVGNTEAFF.

This clonotype was detected a few times. The chain carries TRBV3-1 and TRBJ1-5, with no clear D. The CDR3 sequence is 15 residues long. V was clipped by 1 base and J by 3 bases, with 10 bases between them. The germline V gene has CDR1 LGHDT and CDR2 YNNKEL (reference sequence). CDR3 loop: CASSQGTPYNQPQHF. The CDR3 nucleotides are TGTGCCAGCAGCCAAGGGACTCCTTACAATCAGCCCCAGCATTTT.

The V call is TRBV3-1, the J call TRBJ2-7, with 10 positions matching TRBD1. The CDR3 extends over 16 amino acids. CDR1 LGHDT and CDR2 YNNKEL come from the germline V gene (reference sequence). J gave up 7 bases and V 0 bases, and 9 bases lay outside the gene matches. Here the CDR3 DNA reads TGTGCCAGCAGCCAAGAACCCAGACAGGGGGCGGGGGAGCAGTACTTC. Protein sequence: CASSQEPRQGAGEQYF.

V usage is TRBV5-6 and J usage is TRBJ2-7, with D uncertain. CDR1 is SGHDT and CDR2 is YYEEEE in the germline V gene. V was shortened by 4 bases and J by 5 bases, with 16 bases between the two germline ends. This CDR3 contains 14 residues. The CDR3 sequence: CASSLQWAVHEQYF. As DNA, the CDR3 is TGTGCCAGCAGCCTCCAGTGGGCGGTCCACGAGCAGTACTTC. Full variable domain (remainder filled in from reference TRBV5-6 and TRBJ2-7): DAGVTQSPTHLIKTRGQQVTLRCSPKSGHDTVSWYQQALGQGPQFIFQYYEEEERQRGNFPDRFSGHQFPNYSSELNVNALLLGDSALYLCASSLQWAVHEQYFGPGTRLTVT.

This clonotype came up a few times. The V call is TRBV5-6, the J call TRBJ1-1; D ambiguous. The CDR3 is made up of 12 amino acids. V lost 0 bases and J lost 4, with 4 bases in between. Germline V gives CDR1 SGHDT, CDR2 YYEEEE. The CDR3, as DNA: TGTGCCAGCAGCTTGGCCCCCACTGAAGCTTTCTTT. This sequence encodes CASSLAPTEAFF.

The chain couples TRBV10-3 to TRBJ2-3; TRBD2 aligns across 12 bases. CDR1 and CDR2 (germline): ENHRY, SYGVKD. This CDR3 is built from 17 residues. The V gene end was trimmed by 6 bases and the J gene end by 0 bases; junction bases not matched to a gene: 7. CDR3 sequence reads: CAIRATSGSVSTDTQYF. CDR3 nucleotides: TGTGCCATCAGGGCGACTAGCGGGAGCGTTAGCACAGATACGCAGTATTTT.

This chain links TRBV20-1 with TRBJ2-1; D is ambiguous. V dropped 1 base and J dropped 8 bases, with 18 bases sitting between them. CDR3 size: 15 residues. Germline-derived CDR1 and CDR2 are DFQATT and SNEGSKA (reference sequence). The DNA of the CDR3 is TGCAGTGCTAGAGCCTGGCAGCCCCCGGACGATGAGCAGTTCTTC. Translation gives CSARAWQPPDDEQFF.

This clonotype was picked up a small number of times. The chain couples TRBV7-2 to TRBJ1-3; D is unresolved. CDR1 is SGHTA, CDR2 FQGNSA, per germline. The V end lost 4 bases, the J end lost 2 bases, and 6 bases lay between the germline ends. This CDR3 has 13 residues. CDR3 DNA sequence: TGTGCCAGCAGCTCCCCTACTGGAAACACCATATATTTT. Amino acids: CASSSPTGNTIYF.

This clonotype came up once. This chain's CDR3 is CASNTGQYYYGYTF. The CDR3, as DNA: TGTGCCAGCAACACGGGACAGTACTACTATGGCTACACCTTC. The genes are TRBV6-6 and TRBJ1-2; TRBD1 matches at 7 bases. V gave up 7 bases and J gave up 3 bases; unmatched junction bases: 8. The CDR3 spans 14 residues. Germline CDR1 reads MNHNY; CDR2 reads SVGAGI (reference sequence).

A few counts support this clonotype. This chain uses TRBV7-9 with TRBJ1-1, with TRBD1 as a possible D gene (6 bases). The ends were cut back, 3 bases at V and 1 base at J, with 15 bases in the middle. CDR1 is SEHNR, CDR2 FQNEAQ, per germline (reference sequence). This CDR3 spans 16 amino acids. CDR3 coding DNA: TGTGCCAGCAGCTTCAATCCCAGGGGCAGGAACACTGAAGCTTTCTTT. The encoded protein is CASSFNPRGRNTEAFF.

The chain links TRBV5-1 to TRBJ2-3; D not resolved. Germline V lookup: CDR1 SGHRS, CDR2 YFSETQ. The ends were cut back, 0 bases at V and 3 bases at J, with 14 bases in the middle. The CDR3 is made up of 16 amino acids. As DNA, the CDR3 is TGCGCCAGCAGCTTGGCCTACGGACGGGCAACAGATACGCAGTATTTT. Translated, it gives CASSLAYGRATDTQYF.

This clonotype has just a few counts. The chain couples TRBV7-8 to TRBJ2-5; D gene uncertain. Germline V gene data show CDR1 as SGHVS and CDR2 as FQNEAQ. This CDR3 comprises 15 residues. The V gene lost 5 bases and the J gene lost 5 bases, with 18 bases spanning the gap. As DNA, the CDR3 is TGTGCCAGCAGCGCCGGTTGGGCCCTAGGGGAGACCCAGTACTTC. It codes for CASSAGWALGETQYF.

The sample holds one count of this clonotype. The rearrangement joins TRBV10-3 to TRBJ1-1; TRBD1 is a possible D gene (5 bases). The V gene's germline CDR1 is ENHRY and CDR2 SYGVKD. V lost 9 bases and J 7 bases, leaving 15 bases between the germline ends. This CDR3 is 12 amino acids long. The CDR3 sequence is CAMGPNQGEAFF. The CDR3 DNA reads as TGTGCCATGGGACCGAACCAGGGTGAAGCTTTCTTT.

This rearrangement joins TRBV6-1 to TRBJ1-1; no clear D gene. CDR1 and CDR2 (germline): MNHNS, SASEGT. There are 13 residues in the CDR3. V lost 4 bases and J 1 base, leaving 7 bases between the germline ends. CDR3 sequence (DNA): TGTGCCAGCAGTGGCTTCTGGAACACTGAAGCTTTCTTT. Translation gives CASSGFWNTEAFF.